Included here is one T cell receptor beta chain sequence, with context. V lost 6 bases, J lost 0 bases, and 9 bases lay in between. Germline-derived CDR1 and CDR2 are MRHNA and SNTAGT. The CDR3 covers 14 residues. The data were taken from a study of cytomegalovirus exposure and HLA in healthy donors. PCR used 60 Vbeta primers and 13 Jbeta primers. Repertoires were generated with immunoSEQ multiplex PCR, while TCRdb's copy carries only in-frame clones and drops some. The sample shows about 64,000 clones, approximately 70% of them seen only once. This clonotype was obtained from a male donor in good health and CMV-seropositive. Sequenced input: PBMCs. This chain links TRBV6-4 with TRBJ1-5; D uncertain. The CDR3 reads CASSALNSNQPQHF. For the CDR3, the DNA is TGTGCCAGCAGCGCTCTAAATAGCAATCAGCCCCAGCATTTT.